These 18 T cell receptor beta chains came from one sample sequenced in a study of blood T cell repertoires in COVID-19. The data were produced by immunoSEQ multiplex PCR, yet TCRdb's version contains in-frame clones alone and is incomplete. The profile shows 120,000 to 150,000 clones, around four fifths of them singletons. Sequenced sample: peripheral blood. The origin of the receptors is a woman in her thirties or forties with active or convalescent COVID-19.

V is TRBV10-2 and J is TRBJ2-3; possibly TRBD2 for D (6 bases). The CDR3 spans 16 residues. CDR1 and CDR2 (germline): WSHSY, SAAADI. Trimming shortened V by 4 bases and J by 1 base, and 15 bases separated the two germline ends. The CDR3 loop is CASSGWVAERTDTQYF. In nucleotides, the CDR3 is TGCGCCAGCAGTGGGTGGGTAGCGGAACGCACAGATACGCAGTATTTT.

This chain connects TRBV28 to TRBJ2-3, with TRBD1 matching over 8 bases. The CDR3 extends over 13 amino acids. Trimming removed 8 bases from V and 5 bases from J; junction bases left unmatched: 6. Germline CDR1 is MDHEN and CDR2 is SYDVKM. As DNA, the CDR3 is TGTGCCAGCGGGGCAGGGGGCAGAGATACGCAGTATTTT. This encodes CASGAGGRDTQYF.

The CDR3 sequence: CASSRDRGDEQYF. The CDR3 DNA sequence: TGTGCCAGCAGCCGGGACAGGGGCGACGAGCAGTACTTC. The chain has TRBV28 and TRBJ2-7, with 10 bases identical to TRBD1. V lost 6 bases to trimming and J lost 5 bases; unmatched junction nucleotides: 4. Germline CDR1 MDHEN, CDR2 SYDVKM. The CDR3 is 13 amino acids.

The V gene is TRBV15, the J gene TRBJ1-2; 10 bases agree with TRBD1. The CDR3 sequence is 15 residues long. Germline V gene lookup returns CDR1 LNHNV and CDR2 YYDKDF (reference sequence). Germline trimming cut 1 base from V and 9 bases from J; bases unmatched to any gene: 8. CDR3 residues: CATSRGQGAPSSYTF. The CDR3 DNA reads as TGTGCCACCAGCAGAGGACAGGGGGCCCCTAGCAGCTACACCTTC.

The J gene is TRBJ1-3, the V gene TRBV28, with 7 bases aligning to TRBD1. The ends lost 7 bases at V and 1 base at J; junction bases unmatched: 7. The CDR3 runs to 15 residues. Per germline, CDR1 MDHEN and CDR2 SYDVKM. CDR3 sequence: CASTVQGRSGNTIYF. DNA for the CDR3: TGTGCCAGCACCGTACAGGGGAGGTCTGGAAACACCATATATTTT. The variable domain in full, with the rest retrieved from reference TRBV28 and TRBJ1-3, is DVKVTQSSRYLVKRTGEKVFLECVQDMDHENMFWYRQDPGLGLRLIYFSYDVKMKEKGDIPEGYSVSREKKERFSLILESASTNQTSMYLCASTVQGRSGNTIYFGEGSWLTVV.

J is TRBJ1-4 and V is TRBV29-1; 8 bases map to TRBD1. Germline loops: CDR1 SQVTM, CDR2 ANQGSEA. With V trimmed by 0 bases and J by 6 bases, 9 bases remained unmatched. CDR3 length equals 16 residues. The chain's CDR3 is CSVEDRQGQVYEKLFF. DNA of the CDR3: TGCAGCGTTGAAGATCGGCAGGGACAGGTGTATGAAAAACTGTTTTTT. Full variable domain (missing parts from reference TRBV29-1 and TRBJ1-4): SAVISQKPSRDICQRGTSLTIQCQVDSQVTMMFWYRQQPGQSLTLIATANQGSEATYESGFVIDKFPISRPNLTFSTLTVSNMSPEDSSIYLCSVEDRQGQVYEKLFFGSGTQLSVL.

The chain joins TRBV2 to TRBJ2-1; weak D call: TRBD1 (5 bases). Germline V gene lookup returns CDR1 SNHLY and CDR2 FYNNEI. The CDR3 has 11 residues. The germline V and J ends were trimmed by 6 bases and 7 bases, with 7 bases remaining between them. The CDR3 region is CASSQGNEQFF. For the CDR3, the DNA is TGTGCCAGCAGCCAGGGAAATGAGCAGTTCTTC.

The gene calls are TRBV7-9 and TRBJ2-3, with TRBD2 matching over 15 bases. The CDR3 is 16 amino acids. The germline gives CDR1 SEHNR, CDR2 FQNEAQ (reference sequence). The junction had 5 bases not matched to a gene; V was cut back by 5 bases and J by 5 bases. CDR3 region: CASSRTSGRGGDTQYF. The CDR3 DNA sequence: TGTGCCAGCAGCCGGACTAGCGGGAGGGGTGGAGATACGCAGTATTTT. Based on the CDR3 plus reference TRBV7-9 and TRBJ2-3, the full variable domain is DTGVSQNPRHKITKRGQNVTFRCDPISEHNRLYWYRQTLGQGPEFLTYFQNEAQLEKSRLLSDRFSAERPKGSFSTLEIQRTEQGDSAMYLCASSRTSGRGGDTQYFGPGTRLTVL.

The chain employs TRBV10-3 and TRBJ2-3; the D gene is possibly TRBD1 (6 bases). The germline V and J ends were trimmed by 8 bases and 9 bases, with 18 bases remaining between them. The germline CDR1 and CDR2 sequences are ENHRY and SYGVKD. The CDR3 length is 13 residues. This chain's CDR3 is CAIPGVRVGTQYF. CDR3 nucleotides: TGTGCCATCCCAGGGGTGAGGGTAGGCACGCAGTATTTT.

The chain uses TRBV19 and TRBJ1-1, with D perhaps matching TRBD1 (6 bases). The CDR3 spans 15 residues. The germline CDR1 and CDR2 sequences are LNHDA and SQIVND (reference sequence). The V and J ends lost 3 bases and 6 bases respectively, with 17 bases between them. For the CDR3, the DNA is TGTGCCAGTAGTATGGACAGAGGGTTGAGCGCTGAAGCTTTCTTT. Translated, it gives CASSMDRGLSAEAFF.

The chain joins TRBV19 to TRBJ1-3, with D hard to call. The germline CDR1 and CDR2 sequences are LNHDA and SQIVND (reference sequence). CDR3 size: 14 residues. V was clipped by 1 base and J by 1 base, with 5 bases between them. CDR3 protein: CASSIGHSGNTIYF. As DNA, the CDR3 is TGTGCCAGTAGTATAGGACATTCTGGAAACACCATATATTTT.

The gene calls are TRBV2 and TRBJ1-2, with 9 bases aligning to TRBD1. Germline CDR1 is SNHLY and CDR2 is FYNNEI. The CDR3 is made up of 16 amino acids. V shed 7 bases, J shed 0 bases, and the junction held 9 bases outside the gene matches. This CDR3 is CASTKGQGRTNYGYTF. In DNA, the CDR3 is TGTGCCAGCACCAAGGGACAGGGCCGTACTAACTATGGCTACACCTTC.

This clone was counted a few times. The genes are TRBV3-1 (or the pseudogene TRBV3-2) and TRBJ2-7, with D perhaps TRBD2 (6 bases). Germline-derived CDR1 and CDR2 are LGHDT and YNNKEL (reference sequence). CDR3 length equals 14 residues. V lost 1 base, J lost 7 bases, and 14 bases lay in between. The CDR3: CASSQAGRGREQYF. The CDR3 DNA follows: TGTGCCAGCAGCCAAGCAGGACGGGGGAGAGAGCAGTACTTC.

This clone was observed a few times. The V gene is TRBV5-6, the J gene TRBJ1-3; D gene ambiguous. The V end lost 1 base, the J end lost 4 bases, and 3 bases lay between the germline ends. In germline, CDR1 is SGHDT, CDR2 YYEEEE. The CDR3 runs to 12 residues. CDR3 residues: CASSLSGNTIYF. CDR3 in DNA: TGTGCCAGCAGCTTGAGCGGAAACACCATATATTTT.

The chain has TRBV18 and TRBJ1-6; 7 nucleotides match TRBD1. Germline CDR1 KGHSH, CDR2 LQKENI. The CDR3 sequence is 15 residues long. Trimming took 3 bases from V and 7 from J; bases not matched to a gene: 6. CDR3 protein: CASSPYGTDNSPLHF. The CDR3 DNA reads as TGTGCCAGCTCACCGTACGGGACAGACAATTCACCCCTCCACTTT.

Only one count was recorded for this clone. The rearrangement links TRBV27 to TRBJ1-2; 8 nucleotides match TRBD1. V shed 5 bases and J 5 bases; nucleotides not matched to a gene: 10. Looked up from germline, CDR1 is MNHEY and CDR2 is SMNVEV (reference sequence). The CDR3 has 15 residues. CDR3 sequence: CASSPWTGSRYGYTF. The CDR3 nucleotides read TGTGCCAGCAGTCCTTGGACAGGGTCCCGGTATGGCTACACCTTC.

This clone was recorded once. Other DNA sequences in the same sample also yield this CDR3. CDR3 in DNA: TGCGCCAGCAGCCCCCGAGTGGGGAGGAACACTGAAGCTTTCTTT. Encoded protein: CASSPRVGRNTEAFF. The V and J genes are TRBV5-1 and TRBJ1-1; D unclear. The V end was cut by 4 bases, the J end by 1 base, with 14 bases between. CDR3 length: 15 amino acids. Germline assignment: CDR1 SGHRS and CDR2 YFSETQ.

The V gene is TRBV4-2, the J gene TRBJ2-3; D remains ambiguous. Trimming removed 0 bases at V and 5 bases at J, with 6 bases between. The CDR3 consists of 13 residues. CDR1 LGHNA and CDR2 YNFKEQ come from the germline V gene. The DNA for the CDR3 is TGTGCCAGCAGCCAAGATCCCCAAGATACGCAGTATTTT. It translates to CASSQDPQDTQYF.